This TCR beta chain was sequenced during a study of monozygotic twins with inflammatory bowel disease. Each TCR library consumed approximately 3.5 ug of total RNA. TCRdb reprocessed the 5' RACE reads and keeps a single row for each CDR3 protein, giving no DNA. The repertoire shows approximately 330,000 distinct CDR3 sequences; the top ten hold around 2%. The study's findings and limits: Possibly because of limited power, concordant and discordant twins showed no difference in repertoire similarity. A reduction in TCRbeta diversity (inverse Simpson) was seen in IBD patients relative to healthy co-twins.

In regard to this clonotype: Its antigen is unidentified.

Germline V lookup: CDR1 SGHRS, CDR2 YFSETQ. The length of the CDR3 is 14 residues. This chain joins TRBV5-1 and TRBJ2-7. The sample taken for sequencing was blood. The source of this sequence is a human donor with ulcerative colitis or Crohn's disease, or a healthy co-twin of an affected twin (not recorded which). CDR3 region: CASSLLTQSYEQYF. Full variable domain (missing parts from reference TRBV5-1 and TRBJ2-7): KAGVTQTPRYLIKTRGQQVTLSCSPISGHRSVSWYQQTPGQGLQFLFEYFSETQRNKGNFPGRFSGRQFSNSRSEMNVSTLELGDSALYLCASSLLTQSYEQYFGPGTRLTVT.